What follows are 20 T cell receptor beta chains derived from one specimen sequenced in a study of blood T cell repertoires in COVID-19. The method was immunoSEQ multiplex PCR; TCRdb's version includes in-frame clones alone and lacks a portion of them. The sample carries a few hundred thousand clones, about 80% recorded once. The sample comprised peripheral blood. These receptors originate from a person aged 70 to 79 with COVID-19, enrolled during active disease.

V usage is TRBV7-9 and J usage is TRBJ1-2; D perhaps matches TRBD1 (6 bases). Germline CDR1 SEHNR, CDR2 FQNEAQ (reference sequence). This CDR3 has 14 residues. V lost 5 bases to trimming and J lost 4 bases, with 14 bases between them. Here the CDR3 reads CASSPDSELYGYTF. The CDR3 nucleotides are TGTGCCAGCAGCCCGGACAGCGAACTCTATGGCTACACCTTC.

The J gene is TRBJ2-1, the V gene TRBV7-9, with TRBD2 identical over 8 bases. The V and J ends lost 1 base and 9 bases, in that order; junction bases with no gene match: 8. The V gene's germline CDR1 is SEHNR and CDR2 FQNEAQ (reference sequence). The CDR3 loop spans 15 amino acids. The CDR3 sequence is CASSLVLAGKGEQFF. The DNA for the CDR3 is TGTGCCAGCAGCTTAGTTTTAGCGGGGAAGGGTGAGCAGTTCTTC.

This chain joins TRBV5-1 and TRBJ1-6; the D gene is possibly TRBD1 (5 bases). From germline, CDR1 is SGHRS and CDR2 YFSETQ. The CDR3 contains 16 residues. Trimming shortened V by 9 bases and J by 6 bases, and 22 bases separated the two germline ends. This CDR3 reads CATTPGGVNGNSPLHF. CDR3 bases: TGCGCCACAACACCAGGAGGGGTCAACGGTAATTCACCCCTCCACTTT. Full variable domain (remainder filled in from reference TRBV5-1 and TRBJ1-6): KAGVTQTPRYLIKTRGQQVTLSCSPISGHRSVSWYQQTPGQGLQFLFEYFSETQRNKGNFPGRFSGRQFSNSRSEMNVSTLELGDSALYLCATTPGGVNGNSPLHFGNGTRLTVT.

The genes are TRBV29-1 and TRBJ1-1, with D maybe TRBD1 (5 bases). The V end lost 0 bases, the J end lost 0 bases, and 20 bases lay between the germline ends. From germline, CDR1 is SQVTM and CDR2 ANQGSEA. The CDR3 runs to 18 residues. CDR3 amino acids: CSVEDPHSRDFLNTEAFF. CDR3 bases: TGCAGCGTTGAAGATCCCCATAGCAGGGACTTCCTGAACACTGAAGCTTTCTTT.

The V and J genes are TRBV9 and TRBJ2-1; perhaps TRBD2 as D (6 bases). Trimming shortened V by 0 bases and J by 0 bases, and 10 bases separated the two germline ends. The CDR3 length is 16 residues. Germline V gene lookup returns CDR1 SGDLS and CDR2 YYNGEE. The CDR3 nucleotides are TGTGCCAGCAGCGTAGGGCCAGCGGGCTCCTACAATGAGCAGTTCTTC. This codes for CASSVGPAGSYNEQFF. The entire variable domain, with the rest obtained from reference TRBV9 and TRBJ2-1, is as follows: DSGVTQTPKHLITATGQRVTLRCSPRSGDLSVYWYQQSLDQGLQFLIQYYNGEERAKGNILERFSAQQFPDLHSELNLSSLELGDSALYFCASSVGPAGSYNEQFFGPGTRLTVL.

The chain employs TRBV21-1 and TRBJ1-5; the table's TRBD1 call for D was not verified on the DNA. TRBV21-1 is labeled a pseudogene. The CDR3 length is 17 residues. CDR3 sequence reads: CASSKVGDRDGCQPQHF. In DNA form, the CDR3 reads TGTGCCAGCAGCAAAGTTGGGGACAGGGACGGATGTCAGCCCCAGCATTTT.

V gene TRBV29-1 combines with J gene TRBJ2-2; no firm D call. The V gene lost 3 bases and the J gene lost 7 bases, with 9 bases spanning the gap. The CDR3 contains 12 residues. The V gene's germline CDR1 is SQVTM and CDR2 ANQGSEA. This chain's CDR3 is CSVESVLGELFF. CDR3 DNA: TGCAGCGTTGAGTCCGTTCTCGGGGAGCTGTTTTTT.

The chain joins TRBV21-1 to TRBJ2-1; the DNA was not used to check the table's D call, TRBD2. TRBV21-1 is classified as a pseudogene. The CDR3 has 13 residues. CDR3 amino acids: CASSNVEVREQFF. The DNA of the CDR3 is TGTGCCAGCAGCAATGTAGAGGTAAGGGAGCAGTTCTTC.

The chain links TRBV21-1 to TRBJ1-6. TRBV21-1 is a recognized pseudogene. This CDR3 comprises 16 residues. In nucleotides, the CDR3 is TGTGCCAGCAGCAGGGAGGCCCCTCGAATTCGTTCACCCCTCCACTTT. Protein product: CASSREAPRIRSPLHF.

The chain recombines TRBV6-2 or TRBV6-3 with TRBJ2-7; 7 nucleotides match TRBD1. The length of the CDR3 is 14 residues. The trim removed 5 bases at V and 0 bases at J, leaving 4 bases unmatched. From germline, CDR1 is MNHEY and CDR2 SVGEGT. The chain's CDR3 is CASSKDRSSYEQYF. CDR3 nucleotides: TGTGCCAGCAGTAAGGACAGGAGCTCCTACGAGCAGTACTTC.

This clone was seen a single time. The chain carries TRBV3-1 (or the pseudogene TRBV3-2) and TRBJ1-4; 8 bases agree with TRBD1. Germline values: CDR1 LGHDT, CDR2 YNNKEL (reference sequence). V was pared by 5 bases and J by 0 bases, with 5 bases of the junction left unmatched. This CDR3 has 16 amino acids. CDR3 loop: CASSSGGWATNEKLFF. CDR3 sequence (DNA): TGTGCCAGCAGCTCAGGGGGCTGGGCAACTAATGAAAAACTGTTTTTT.

The CDR3 nucleotides read TGTGCCAGCAGCCTTATGAGGGGACTAGCGGGACCTAGCTCCGCAGATACGCAGTATTTT. It encodes CASSLMRGLAGPSSADTQYF. V is TRBV14 and J is TRBJ2-3, with TRBD2 matching over 13 bases. The CDR3 spans 20 residues. Germline lookup yields CDR1 SGHDN and CDR2 FVKESK. The trim removed 4 bases at V and 4 bases at J, leaving 17 bases unmatched. The whole variable domain, remainder taken from reference TRBV14 and TRBJ2-3, is EAGVTQFPSHSVIEKGQTVTLRCDPISGHDNLYWYRRVMGKEIKFLLHFVKESKQDESGMPNNRFLAERTGGTYSTLKVQPAELEDSGVYFCASSLMRGLAGPSSADTQYFGPGTRLTVL.

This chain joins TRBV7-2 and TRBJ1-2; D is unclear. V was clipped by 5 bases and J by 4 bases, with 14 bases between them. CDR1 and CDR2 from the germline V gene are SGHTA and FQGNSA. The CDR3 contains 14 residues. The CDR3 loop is CASSPTGSPYGYTF. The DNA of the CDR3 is TGTGCCAGCAGCCCTACGGGATCCCCCTATGGCTACACCTTC.

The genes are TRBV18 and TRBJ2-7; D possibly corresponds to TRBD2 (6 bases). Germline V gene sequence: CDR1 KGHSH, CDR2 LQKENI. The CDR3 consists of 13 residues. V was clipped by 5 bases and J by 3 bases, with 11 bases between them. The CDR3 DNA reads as TGTGCCAGCTCAGCACTCGGGGGCTACGAGCAGTACTTC. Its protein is CASSALGGYEQYF.

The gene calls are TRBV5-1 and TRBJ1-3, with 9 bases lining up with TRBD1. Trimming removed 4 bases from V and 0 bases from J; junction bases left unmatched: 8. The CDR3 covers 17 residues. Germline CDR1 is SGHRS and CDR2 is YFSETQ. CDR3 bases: TGCGCCAGCAGCCTAACAGGGGGCCCAAGCTCTGGAAACACCATATATTTT. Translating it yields CASSLTGGPSSGNTIYF.

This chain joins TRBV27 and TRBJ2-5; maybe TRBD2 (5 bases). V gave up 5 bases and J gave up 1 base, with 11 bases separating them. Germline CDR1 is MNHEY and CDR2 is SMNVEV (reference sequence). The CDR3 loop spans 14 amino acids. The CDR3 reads CASSPSGSQETQYF. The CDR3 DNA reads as TGTGCCAGCAGTCCCTCGGGGAGCCAAGAGACCCAGTACTTC.

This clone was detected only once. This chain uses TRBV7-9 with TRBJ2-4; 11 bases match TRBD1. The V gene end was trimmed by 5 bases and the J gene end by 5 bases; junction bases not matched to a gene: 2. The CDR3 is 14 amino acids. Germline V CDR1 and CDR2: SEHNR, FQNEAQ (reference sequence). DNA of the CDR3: TGTGCCAGCAGCAGGACAGGGGGCGAAAACATTCAGTACTTC. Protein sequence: CASSRTGGENIQYF.

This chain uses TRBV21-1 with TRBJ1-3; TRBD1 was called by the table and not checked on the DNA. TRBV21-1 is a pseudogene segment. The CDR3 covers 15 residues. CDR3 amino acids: CASSKKDRSTNTIYF. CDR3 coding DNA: TGTGCCAGCAGCAAAAAGGACAGGTCGACAAACACCATATATTTT.

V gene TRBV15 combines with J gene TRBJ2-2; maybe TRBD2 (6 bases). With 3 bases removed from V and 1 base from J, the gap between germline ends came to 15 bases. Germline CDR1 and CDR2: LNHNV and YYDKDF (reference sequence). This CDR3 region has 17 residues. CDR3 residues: CATSSPLGRRNTGELFF. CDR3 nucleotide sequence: TGTGCCACCAGCAGCCCCCTCGGGAGACGGAACACCGGGGAGCTGTTTTTT.

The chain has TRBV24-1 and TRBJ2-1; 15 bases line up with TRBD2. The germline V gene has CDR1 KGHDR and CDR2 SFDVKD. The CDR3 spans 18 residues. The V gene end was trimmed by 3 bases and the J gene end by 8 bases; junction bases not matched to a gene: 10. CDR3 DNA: TGTGCCACCAGTGATCCCTCCCCGGGACTAGCGGGAGGCGATGAGCAGTTCTTC. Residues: CATSDPSPGLAGGDEQFF.